A selection of T cell receptor beta chains follows, all from one sample in a study of identical twins. One entry per CDR3 protein results from TCRdb running MiXCR on the 5' RACE reads. Found here are approximately 500,000 distinct CDR3 sequences, 20% to 25% of them singletons; the top ten hold 2.9%. Another study also made use of these data, one on T cells expressing NK-cell markers.

Sequencing was performed on CD4+ T cells sorted from blood. These receptors were taken from a young woman in good health. Both conserved end residues are part of each CDR3.

v_call: TRBV5-1; j_call: TRBJ2-1; cdr3_aa: CASTGREEGSTSYNEQFF
v_call: TRBV25-1; j_call: TRBJ2-3; cdr3_aa: CASRPQTGTSTDTQYF
v_call: TRBV14; j_call: TRBJ2-1; cdr3_aa: CASSQGGQGFHNEQFF
v_call: TRBV9; j_call: TRBJ1-2; cdr3_aa: CASSVSGLGGYTF
v_call: TRBV20-1; j_call: TRBJ2-5; cdr3_aa: CSATSGRGLETQYF
v_call: TRBV10-3; j_call: TRBJ1-2; cdr3_aa: CAISESSPNYGYTF
v_call: TRBV2; j_call: TRBJ2-2; cdr3_aa: CASSQGSGELFF
v_call: TRBV6-1; j_call: TRBJ2-7; cdr3_aa: CATFQTGSSYEQYF
v_call: TRBV7-6; j_call: TRBJ2-1; cdr3_aa: CASSKTSGGAYEQFF
v_call: TRBV12-3/TRBV12-4; j_call: TRBJ2-5; cdr3_aa: CASSPHSGATQYF
v_call: TRBV5-6; j_call: TRBJ2-1; cdr3_aa: CASSLLGPRGNEQFF
v_call: TRBV20-1; j_call: TRBJ2-2; cdr3_aa: CSAENSLGTGGAGELFF
v_call: TRBV7-9; j_call: TRBJ2-1; cdr3_aa: CASSLSRGSGRAGEQFF
v_call: TRBV6-1; j_call: TRBJ1-1; cdr3_aa: CASSWTEVNTEAFF
v_call: TRBV2; j_call: TRBJ2-3; cdr3_aa: CASSALGTRGGTQYF
v_call: TRBV27; j_call: TRBJ2-1; cdr3_aa: CASSPRGGRDYNEQFF
v_call: TRBV20-1; j_call: TRBJ2-3; cdr3_aa: CSADRGGSLDTQYF
v_call: TRBV10-3; j_call: TRBJ1-4; cdr3_aa: CAISEGPNEKLFF
v_call: TRBV20-1; j_call: TRBJ1-5; cdr3_aa: CSALSGGRNQPQHF
v_call: TRBV10-3; j_call: TRBJ1-2; cdr3_aa: CAISRTGGYGYTF
v_call: TRBV18; j_call: TRBJ1-2; cdr3_aa: CASSRQGLDGYTF
v_call: TRBV12-3/TRBV12-4; j_call: TRBJ1-1; cdr3_aa: CASSYTGAINTEAFF
v_call: TRBV12-3/TRBV12-4; j_call: TRBJ2-2; cdr3_aa: CASTLDTFTGELFF
v_call: TRBV5-5; j_call: TRBJ1-4; cdr3_aa: CASSLGGNNEKLFF
v_call: TRBV20-1; j_call: TRBJ2-5; cdr3_aa: CSALSGRLETQYF